This T cell receptor beta chain derives from a study of cytomegalovirus exposure and HLA in healthy donors. Study observations and caveats: The authors listed 150 or so TCR beta chains as cytomegalovirus-associated.

As to this clone: Antigen specificity is unknown.

13 Jbeta primers and 60 Vbeta primers were used for the PCR. Using immunoSEQ multiplex PCR, the repertoire was profiled, and TCRdb retains in-frame clones only, with some absent. The sample contains about 190,000 clones, 85% to 90% of which appear only once. V was clipped by 2 bases and J by 4 bases; unmatched bases: 6. In germline, CDR1 is SGHTS, CDR2 YDEGEE. CDR3 size: 16 residues. The rearrangement uses TRBV5-8 and TRBJ1-2, with 12 bases that match TRBD1. The sample comprised PBMCs. The sequence derives from a man aged 30-40 years in good health and CMV-seronegative. CDR3 in DNA: TGTGCCAGCAGCTTATCCGGGACAGGGGGCGTCTATGGCTACACCTTC. Translated, it gives CASSLSGTGGVYGYTF.